These 18 T cell receptor beta chains originate from one sample sequenced in a study of T cell responses to AZD1222 COVID-19 vaccine (dated by TCRdb to about 2021). Explained via the paper, the time point label denotes: baseline before first vaccination. The library came from the immunoSEQ multiplex PCR assay. Imported from immuneACCESS, the table was reduced by TCRdb to in-frame sequences with V and J called. These copies leave out some clones; in studies compared against another copy, an unresolved V gene accounts for under half, and the cause of the remainder is not known. This sample gives approximately 150,000 clones in total; roughly 92% of them show up just once. The ten largest clones add up to around 1.7% of the sample. Here the sequenced sample was peripheral blood, taken on day 0 of AZD1222 vaccination. These receptors all stem from an adult in good health.

V usage is TRBV18 and J usage is TRBJ1-3; D remains unclear. The V end was cut by 4 bases, the J end by 0 bases, with 13 bases between. This CDR3 is 16 amino acids long. CDR1 and CDR2 from the germline V gene are KGHSH and LQKENI. In DNA form, the CDR3 reads TGTGCCAGCTCACTCCCCTGGGGAGCCTCTGGAAACACCATATATTTT. Translated: CASSLPWGASGNTIYF.

J is TRBJ2-7 and V is TRBV7-8, with D possibly being TRBD1 (5 bases). The CDR3 covers 15 residues. From germline, CDR1 is SGHVS and CDR2 FQNEAQ. V was shortened by 10 bases and J by 0 bases, with 19 bases between the two germline ends. This CDR3 reads CATTQSRVHSYEQYF. The CDR3 DNA reads as TGTGCCACCACCCAGAGCAGGGTACACTCCTACGAGCAGTACTTC. Combining the CDR3 with reference TRBV7-8 and TRBJ2-7 gives the whole variable domain GAGVSQSPRYKVAKRGQDVALRCDPISGHVSLFWYQQALGQGPEFLTYFQNEAQLDKSGLPSDRFFAERPEGSVSTLKIQRTQQEDSAVYLCATTQSRVHSYEQYFGPGTRLTVT.

The chain recombines TRBV7-2 with TRBJ2-7; TRBD2 aligns across 7 bases. The V gene end was trimmed by 1 base and the J gene end by 1 base; junction bases not matched to a gene: 4. CDR1 and CDR2 from the germline V gene are SGHTA and FQGNSA. The CDR3 is 15 residues long. The CDR3 region has the DNA TGTGCCAGCAGCTTAGGGGGACTACCTTCCTACGAGCAGTACTTC. Protein: CASSLGGLPSYEQYF.

The rearrangement uses TRBV5-6 and TRBJ1-1; no clear D. Trimming took off 1 base at V and 2 bases at J, with 0 bases between the two ends. CDR1 SGHDT and CDR2 YYEEEE come from the germline V gene. The CDR3 length is 11 residues. The CDR3 bases are TGTGCCAGCAGCTTGAACACTGAAGCTTTCTTT. Encoded protein: CASSLNTEAFF.

The chain is built from TRBV4-2 and TRBJ2-1; 10 bases line up with TRBD2. The V gene's germline CDR1 is LGHNA and CDR2 YNFKEQ. The CDR3 covers 15 residues. Germline trimming cut 6 bases from V and 1 base from J; bases unmatched to any gene: 3. The CDR3 loop reads CASRQRGGSYNEQFF. The CDR3 DNA reads TGTGCCAGCAGGCAGCGGGGGGGATCCTACAATGAGCAGTTCTTC.

The J gene is TRBJ1-1, the V gene TRBV19, with a possible D match to TRBD1 (5 bases). Germline-derived CDR1 and CDR2 are LNHDA and SQIVND (reference sequence). This CDR3 comprises 15 residues. Trimming pared 5 bases from V and 2 bases from J, leaving 15 bases between. The CDR3 nucleotides read TGTGCCAGTAGTTCTGCGGACACCCTAAACACTGAAGCTTTCTTT. This gives the protein CASSSADTLNTEAFF.

The genes are TRBV27 and TRBJ1-4, with a tentative D call TRBD1 (6 bases). This CDR3 region has 18 residues. V lost 5 bases, J lost 8 bases, and 27 bases lay in between. In germline, CDR1 is MNHEY, CDR2 SMNVEV (reference sequence). DNA for the CDR3: TGTGCCAGCAGTCCTATAAAACCCTCCGGGAAAGGGGGAGAAAAACTGTTTTTT. Protein sequence: CASSPIKPSGKGGEKLFF.

The rearrangement links TRBV6-5 to TRBJ1-4; 9 nucleotides match TRBD1. The CDR3 has 13 amino acids. The V gene's germline CDR1 is MNHEY and CDR2 SVGAGI. V trimming: 6 bases; J trimming: 7 bases; junction bases outside the gene matches: 3. The CDR3 coding sequence is TGTGCCAGCAGCAGGACAGGGGCTGAAAAACTGTTTTTT. It codes for CASSRTGAEKLFF.

The chain combines TRBV15 with TRBJ2-3; maybe TRBD1 (7 bases). This CDR3 comprises 17 residues. Trimming left V 3 bases short and J 1 base short, with 17 bases between. Germline V gives CDR1 LNHNV, CDR2 YYDKDF (reference sequence). CDR3: CATSRVAGQGGTDTQYF. The CDR3 DNA sequence: TGTGCCACCAGCAGGGTGGCGGGGCAGGGGGGCACAGATACGCAGTATTTT.

This chain links TRBV28 with TRBJ2-5, with 10 positions matching TRBD2. Trimming cost V 4 bases and J 6 bases; bases outside gene matches: 8. From germline, CDR1 is MDHEN and CDR2 SYDVKM. This CDR3 spans 15 amino acids. Here the CDR3 DNA reads TGTGCCAGCAGTTCGCGGACTAGCGGACCGCAGACCCAGTACTTC. It translates to CASSSRTSGPQTQYF. The variable domain in full, completed from reference TRBV28 and TRBJ2-5, reads DVKVTQSSRYLVKRTGEKVFLECVQDMDHENMFWYRQDPGLGLRLIYFSYDVKMKEKGDIPEGYSVSREKKERFSLILESASTNQTSMYLCASSSRTSGPQTQYFGPGTRLLVL.

V is TRBV5-6 and J is TRBJ1-2, with no clear D. The CDR3 length is 14 residues. Trimming shortened V by 2 bases and J by 4 bases, and 12 bases separated the two germline ends. Germline V gives CDR1 SGHDT, CDR2 YYEEEE. CDR3 region: CASSFGVRSYGYTF. The CDR3 coding sequence is TGTGCCAGCAGCTTCGGGGTGAGGAGCTATGGCTACACCTTC.

The rearrangement joins TRBV5-6 to TRBJ1-2; TRBD1 matches at 8 bases. The CDR3 runs 15 residues. Germline CDR1 is SGHDT and CDR2 is YYEEEE. The J segment lost 4 bases and the V segment lost 4 bases, leaving 9 bases of the junction unmatched. CDR3 region: CASSLPNRGVYGYTF. The CDR3 coding sequence is TGTGCCAGCAGCCTCCCTAACAGGGGGGTCTATGGCTACACCTTC.

The J gene is TRBJ2-2, the V gene TRBV25-1; either TRBD1 or TRBD2 may supply D (5 bases each). The V gene's germline CDR1 is MGHDK and CDR2 SYGVNS. The V gene lost 1 base and the J gene lost 0 bases, with 9 bases spanning the gap. The CDR3 contains 16 residues. CDR3 protein: CASSEFEGTNTGELFF. The CDR3 nucleotides are TGTGCCAGCAGTGAATTTGAGGGGACGAACACCGGGGAGCTGTTTTTT.

The CDR3 coding sequence is TGTGCCAGCAGCTTAGGGGCGGTGTCACCTGATGGCTACACCTTC. Its protein product is CASSLGAVSPDGYTF. The chain is built from TRBV7-9 and TRBJ1-2; D not resolved. Germline V gene data show CDR1 as SEHNR and CDR2 as FQNEAQ (reference sequence). V was pared by 1 base and J by 6 bases, with 15 bases between. The CDR3 is 15 amino acids. Full variable domain (outside the CDR3, taken from reference TRBV7-9 and TRBJ1-2): DTGVSQNPRHKITKRGQNVTFRCDPISEHNRLYWYRQTLGQGPEFLTYFQNEAQLEKSRLLSDRFSAERPKGSFSTLEIQRTEQGDSAMYLCASSLGAVSPDGYTFGSGTRLTVV.

The sample holds one count of this clone. This sequence joins TRBV19 and TRBJ2-7; D perhaps matches TRBD1 (5 bases). Trimming stripped 1 base from V and 0 bases from J, with 7 bases between. Germline V gene data show CDR1 as LNHDA and CDR2 as SQIVND (reference sequence). There are 14 residues in the CDR3. CDR3 region: CASSIADSSYEQYF. As DNA, the CDR3 is TGTGCCAGTAGTATAGCTGACAGCTCCTACGAGCAGTACTTC.

The rearrangement joins TRBV18 to TRBJ1-5, with D perhaps matching TRBD1 (6 bases). V was cut by 3 bases and J by 2 bases, with 14 bases left in between. This CDR3 is 16 amino acids long. Germline CDR1 reads KGHSH; CDR2 reads LQKENI. The CDR3 here is CASSPVGQPRNQPQHF. DNA for the CDR3: TGTGCCAGCTCACCCGTCGGACAGCCTCGCAATCAGCCCCAGCATTTT.

The genes are TRBV27 and TRBJ2-7; TRBD2 aligns across 7 bases. The CDR3 covers 14 residues. The V and J ends lost 4 bases and 3 bases, in that order; junction bases with no gene match: 6. Looked up from germline, CDR1 is MNHEY and CDR2 is SMNVEV (reference sequence). The DNA for the CDR3 is TGTGCCAGCAGTTGGGCGGGAGTTAACTACGAGCAGTACTTC. Amino acid sequence: CASSWAGVNYEQYF.

This clone occurred a few times. This rearrangement joins TRBV5-1 to TRBJ1-1; weak D call: TRBD1 (5 bases). Germline V gives CDR1 SGHRS, CDR2 YFSETQ. There are 13 residues in the CDR3. The V end was cut by 2 bases, the J end by 1 base, with 6 bases between. Written as DNA, the CDR3 is TGCGCCAGCAGCTTCACAGGGAACACTGAAGCTTTCTTT. Protein: CASSFTGNTEAFF.